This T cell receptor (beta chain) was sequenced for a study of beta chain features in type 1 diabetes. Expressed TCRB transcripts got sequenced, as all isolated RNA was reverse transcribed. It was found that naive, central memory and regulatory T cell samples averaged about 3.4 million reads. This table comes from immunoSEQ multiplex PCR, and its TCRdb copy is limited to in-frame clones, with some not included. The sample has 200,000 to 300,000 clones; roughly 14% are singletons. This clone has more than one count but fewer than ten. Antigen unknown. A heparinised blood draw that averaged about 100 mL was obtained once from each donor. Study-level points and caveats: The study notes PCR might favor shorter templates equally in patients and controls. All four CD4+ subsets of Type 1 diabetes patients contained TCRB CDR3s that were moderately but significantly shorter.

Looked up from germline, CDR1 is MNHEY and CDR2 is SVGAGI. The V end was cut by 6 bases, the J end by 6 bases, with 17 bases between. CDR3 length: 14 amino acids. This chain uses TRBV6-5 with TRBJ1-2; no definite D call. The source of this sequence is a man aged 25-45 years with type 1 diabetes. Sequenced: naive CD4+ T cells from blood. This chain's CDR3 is CASSPSGRIDGYTF. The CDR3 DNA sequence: TGTGCCAGCAGCCCCAGTGGGAGAATCGATGGCTACACCTTC.